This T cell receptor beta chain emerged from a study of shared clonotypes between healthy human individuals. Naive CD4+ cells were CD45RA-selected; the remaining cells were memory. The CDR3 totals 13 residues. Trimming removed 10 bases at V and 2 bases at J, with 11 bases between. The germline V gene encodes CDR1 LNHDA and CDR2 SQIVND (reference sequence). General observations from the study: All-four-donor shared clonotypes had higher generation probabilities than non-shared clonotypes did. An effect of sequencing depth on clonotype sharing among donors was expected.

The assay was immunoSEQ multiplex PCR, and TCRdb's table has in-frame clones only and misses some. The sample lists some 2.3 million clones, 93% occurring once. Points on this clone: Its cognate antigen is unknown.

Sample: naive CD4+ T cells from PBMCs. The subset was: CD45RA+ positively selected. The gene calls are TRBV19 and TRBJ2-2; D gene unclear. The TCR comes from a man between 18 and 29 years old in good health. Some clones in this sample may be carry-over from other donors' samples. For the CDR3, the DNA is TGTGCCACCCCCCGCCCCAACACCGGGGAGCTGTTTTTT. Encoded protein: CATPRPNTGELFF.